Listed below are T cell receptor beta chains from one sample, sequenced in a study of blood T cells in healthy people across ages. TCRdb fed the 5' RACE reads into MiXCR, producing one record per CDR3 protein. The table has 800,000 to 1,300,000 distinct CDR3 sequences, less than 25% seen once. A further study also used this sample, focusing on T cells of mothers and their children.

Sequences were obtained from blood. The receptors were gathered from a girl under 10 years old in good health. Each CDR3 is given with its conserved first and last residue. Fields, in order: clone size, V gene, J gene, D gene, CDR3 DNA, CDR3 protein. D genes are given only for firm matches. Clone size is given for some rows only: seen once, a few or many times, or a class if the clone is expanded.

>.|TRBV7-9|TRBJ2-7|.
TGTGCCAGCAGCTTAGGGGATGGATACGAGCAGTACTTC
CASSLGDGYEQYF
>.|TRBV13|TRBJ1-2|.
.
CASSFNMGANFGDGYTF
>.|TRBV24-1|TRBJ2-5|.
TGTGCCACCAGTGACCCCACAGATTTCGGGAAAGAGACCCAGTACTTC
CATSDPTDFGKETQYF
>.|TRBV29-1|TRBJ2-2|.
TGCAGCGGATCAAGAAACACCGGGGAGCTGTTTTTT
CSGSRNTGELFF
>.|TRBV10-3|TRBJ2-1|TRBD2
TGTGCCATCAGTTCTAGCGGGATGACAATATACAATGAGCAGTTCTTC
CAISSSGMTIYNEQFF
>few|TRBV2|TRBJ1-5|.
TGTGCCAGCAGCGGACAGAGGAACGCCTATCAGCCCCAGCATTTT
CASSGQRNAYQPQHF
>few|TRBV5-1|TRBJ1-1|.
TGCGCCAGCAGCTTGGACAGGCCCGGTACTGAAGCTTTCTTT
CASSLDRPGTEAFF
>.|TRBV6-1|TRBJ2-7|TRBD2
TGTGCCTCCCAATCCGGGACTAGCCCGGGAGAGCAGTACTTC
CASQSGTSPGEQYF
>few|TRBV6-5|TRBJ1-5|.
TGTGCCAGCAGTTATTCGGGGGATAGCAATCAGCCCCAGCATTTT
CASSYSGDSNQPQHF
>.|TRBV20-1|TRBJ2-1|TRBD2
TGCAGTGCTAGGGGCCGACTAGCGGGAGCCCTTGGCAATGAGCAGTTCTTC
CSARGRLAGALGNEQFF
>.|TRBV27|TRBJ1-1|.
TGTGCCAGCTTCCCCAAGGCGGGGGGTTTTACTGAAGCTTTCTTT
CASFPKAGGFTEAFF
>.|TRBV10-3|TRBJ1-6|.
TGTGCCATCAGTGGGGCGGTAGATTCCTATAATTCACCCCTCCACTTT
CAISGAVDSYNSPLHF
>.|TRBV6-1|TRBJ2-7|.
TGTGCCAGCAGTGAAGTAGGTGCAGCCCCGAACTACGAGCAGTACTTC
CASSEVGAAPNYEQYF
>.|TRBV29-1|TRBJ2-1|TRBD2
TGCAGCGTTGAAGGGACTAGCGCCTACAATGAGCAGTTCTTC
CSVEGTSAYNEQFF
>.|TRBV7-3|TRBJ2-3|.
TGTGCCAGCAGCTTAAGCGGCTACACAGATACGCAGTATTTT
CASSLSGYTDTQYF
>few|TRBV4-2|TRBJ2-3|.
TGTGCCAGCAGCCAAGCCTTAGGGTCAGATACGCAGTATTTT
CASSQALGSDTQYF
>few|TRBV7-9|TRBJ1-1|.
TGTGCCAGCAGCTTTAACAGGGAGAGTAGCACTGAAGCTTTCTTT
CASSFNRESSTEAFF
>.|TRBV18|TRBJ2-4|.
TGTGCCAGCTCACCACTAGCCCCCACGGCCAAAAACATTCAGTATTTC
CASSPLAPTAKNIQYF
>few|TRBV11-2|TRBJ2-4|.
TGTGCCAGCAGCTTAGGGTCCGGGATCTCTGACAAAAACATTCAGTACTTC
CASSLGSGISDKNIQYF
>.|TRBV6-5|TRBJ1-1|TRBD1
TGTGCCAGCAGTTACCAGACAGGGTCTACGGGCACTGAAGCTTTCTTT
CASSYQTGSTGTEAFF
>.|TRBV5-6|TRBJ2-5|TRBD2
TGTGCCAGCAGCTTGTACCGGACTAGCGGAGAGACCCAGTACTTC
CASSLYRTSGETQYF
>.|TRBV20-1|TRBJ2-3|.
TGCAGTGCTAGACCCCCTGAGGCTAGCGTGGTCACAGATACGCAGTATTTT
CSARPPEASVVTDTQYF
>few|TRBV11-2|TRBJ1-1|.
TGTGCCAGCAGCCCCAGGGTGGGCGCTGAAGCTTTCTTT
CASSPRVGAEAFF
>.|TRBV7-2|TRBJ2-5|.
TGTGCCAGCAGCTTATTCCCGGGACGCTTTGAAGAGACCCAGTACTTC
CASSLFPGRFEETQYF
>.|TRBV29-1|TRBJ2-2|.
TGCAGCGTTGTGGGAAGGCAGGGCGGGACCGGGGAGCTGTTTTTT
CSVVGRQGGTGELFF
>.|TRBV25-1|TRBJ1-6|.
TGTACCAGCAGTGGCGGGGGCACCAATTCACCCCTCCACTTT
CTSSGGGTNSPLHF
>.|TRBV20-1|TRBJ1-2|.
TGCAGTGCTCCCATCGGGTCTGGTGGCTACACCTTC
CSAPIGSGGYTF
>.|TRBV2|TRBJ2-1|.
TGTGCCGGATCGGACGAGGGGACGCAAGGTGAGCAGTTCTTC
CAGSDEGTQGEQFF
>.|TRBV29-1|TRBJ1-1|.
TGCAGCGTTGAGGGTCGTCGGGGGTACACTGAAGCTTTCTTT
CSVEGRRGYTEAFF
>.|TRBV6-2/TRBV6-3|TRBJ2-7|TRBD1
TGTGCCAGCAGTTACTCTCTGAAAGGGACAGACTCCTACGAGCAGTACTTC
CASSYSLKGTDSYEQYF
>.|TRBV29-1|TRBJ2-7|.
TGCAGCGTTGAAGGGGAATTATACGAGCAGTACTTC
CSVEGELYEQYF
>few|TRBV20-1|TRBJ2-3|.
TGCAGTGCTACCGTACTATTTAAGACTAAAGATACGCAGTATTTT
CSATVLFKTKDTQYF
>few|TRBV12-3/TRBV12-4|TRBJ1-5|.
TGTGCCAGCAGAGCCGACAGTAATAGCAATCAGCCCCAGCATTTT
CASRADSNSNQPQHF
>.|TRBV12-3/TRBV12-4|TRBJ2-6|.
TGTGCCAGCAGTTCCGCGACAGCTCTTTACTCTGGGGCCAACGTCCTGAGTTTC
CASSSATALYSGANVLSF
>many|TRBV7-3|TRBJ2-4|TRBD1
TGTGCCAGCAGCTTAGGACAGGGACTAGCCAAAAACATTCAGTACTTC
CASSLGQGLAKNIQYF